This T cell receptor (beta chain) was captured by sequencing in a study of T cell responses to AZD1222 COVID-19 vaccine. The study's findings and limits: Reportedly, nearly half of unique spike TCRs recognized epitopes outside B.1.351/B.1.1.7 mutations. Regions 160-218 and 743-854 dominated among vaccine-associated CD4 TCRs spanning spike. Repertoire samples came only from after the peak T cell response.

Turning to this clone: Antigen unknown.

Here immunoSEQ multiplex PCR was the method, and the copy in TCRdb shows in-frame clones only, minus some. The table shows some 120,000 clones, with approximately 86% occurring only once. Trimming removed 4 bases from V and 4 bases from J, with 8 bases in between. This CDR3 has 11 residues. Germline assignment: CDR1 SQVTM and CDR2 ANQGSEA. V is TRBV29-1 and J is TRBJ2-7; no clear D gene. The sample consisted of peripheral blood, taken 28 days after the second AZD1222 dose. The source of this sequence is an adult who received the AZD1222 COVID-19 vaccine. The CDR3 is CSVARQYEQYF. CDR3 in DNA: TGCAGCGTTGCCAGGCAATACGAGCAGTACTTC.